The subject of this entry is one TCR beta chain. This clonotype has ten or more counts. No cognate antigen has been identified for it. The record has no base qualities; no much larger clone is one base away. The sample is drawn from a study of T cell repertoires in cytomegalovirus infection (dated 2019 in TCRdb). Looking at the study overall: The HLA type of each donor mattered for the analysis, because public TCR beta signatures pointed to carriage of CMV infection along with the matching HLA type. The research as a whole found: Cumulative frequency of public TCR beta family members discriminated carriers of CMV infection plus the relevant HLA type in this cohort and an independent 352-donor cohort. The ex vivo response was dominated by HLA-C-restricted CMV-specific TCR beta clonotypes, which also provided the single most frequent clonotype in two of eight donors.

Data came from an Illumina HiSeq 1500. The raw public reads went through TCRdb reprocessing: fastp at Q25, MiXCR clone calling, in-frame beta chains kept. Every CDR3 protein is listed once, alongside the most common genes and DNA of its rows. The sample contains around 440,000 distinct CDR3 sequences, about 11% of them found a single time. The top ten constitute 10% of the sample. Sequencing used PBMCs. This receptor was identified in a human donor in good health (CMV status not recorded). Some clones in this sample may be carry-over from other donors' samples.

The CDR3 region: CASSLATGGASPELFF. The DNA sequence is as follows: TGTGCCAGCAGTTTAGCGACGGGAGGGGCTAGTCCGGAGCTGTTTTTT. The rearrangement combines TRBV12-3 or TRBV12-4 with TRBJ2-2; TRBD2 fits 8 bases in the junction. The CDR3 runs 16 amino acids, cysteine and phenylalanine included. The entry retains the CDR3 DNA only, 48 bases that are in frame from base 1. V is pruned by 0 bases and J by 10 bases, leaving 10 bases of the junction without a gene match.